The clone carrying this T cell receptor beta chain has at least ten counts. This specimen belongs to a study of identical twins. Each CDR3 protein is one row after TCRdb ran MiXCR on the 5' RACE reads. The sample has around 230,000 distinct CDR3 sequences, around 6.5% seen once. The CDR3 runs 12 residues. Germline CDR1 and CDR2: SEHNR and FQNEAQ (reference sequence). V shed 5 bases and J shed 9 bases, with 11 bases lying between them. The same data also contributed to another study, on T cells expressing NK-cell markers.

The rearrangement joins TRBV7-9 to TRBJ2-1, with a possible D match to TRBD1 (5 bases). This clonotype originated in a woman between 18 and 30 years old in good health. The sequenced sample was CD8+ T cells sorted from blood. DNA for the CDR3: TGTGCCAGCAGCCTAGGGGTCATTGAGCAGTTCTTC. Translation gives CASSLGVIEQFF.